Following are 18 T cell receptor beta chains from one sample sequenced in a study of glioma-infiltrating T cells. TCR alpha and beta CDR3 regions were amplified from RNA using iRepertoire nested multiplex PCR. Each CDR3 protein is one row after TCRdb ran MiXCR on the multiplex PCR reads. Among about 400,000 distinct CDR3 sequences, 41% were seen once, and the ten largest hold around 12%. Sequenced material: glioma tissue, nonneoplastic brain tissue, or PBMCs (not recorded which). The origin of the receptors is a human donor with low-grade glioma or glioblastoma, undergoing nonglioma brain surgery, or in good health (not recorded which).

On this clonotype itself: Mismatch with germline at one junction end may stem from a read error. This CDR3 is CASSLENTQNF. DNA of the CDR3: TGTGCCAGCAGCTTAGAAAATACGCAGAATTTT. The chain uses TRBV7-9 and TRBJ2-3; D is unclear. In germline, CDR1 is SEHNR, CDR2 FQNEAQ (reference sequence). This CDR3 comprises 11 residues.

This clonotype was recorded a few times. This rearrangement joins TRBV6-6 to TRBJ2-7; 7 bases are a match to TRBD1. V lost 3 bases and J lost 3; bases outside the gene matches: 5. Germline values: CDR1 MNHNY, CDR2 SVGAGI (reference sequence). This CDR3 spans 14 amino acids. The CDR3 DNA sequence: TGTGCCAGCAGTTATATGGCAGGGGGCTACGAGCAGTACTTC. Its protein is CASSYMAGGYEQYF.

On this clonotype: One end of the junction fails to match germline, which may point to a read error. This chain links TRBV20-1 with TRBJ2-5, with 7 bases fitting TRBD2. This CDR3 region has 13 residues. The germline CDR1 and CDR2 sequences are DFQATT and SNEGSKA (reference sequence). CDR3 sequence reads: CSAGLRPTESQYF. DNA of the CDR3: TGCAGTGCGGGACTACGGCCCACAGAGAGCCAGTACTTC.

The rearrangement joins TRBV25-1 to TRBJ2-1; 12 bases match TRBD2. The CDR3 length is 15 residues. V was clipped by 7 bases and J by 14 bases; unmatched bases: 15. In germline, CDR1 is MGHDK, CDR2 SYGVNS. CDR3 bases: TGTGCCAGCACTCTAGCGGGAGGGCAACGGGGGGGGGAGTTCTTC. Translating gives CASTLAGGQRGGEFF. Looking up the rest from reference TRBV25-1 and TRBJ2-1 gives the full variable domain: EADIYQTPRYLVIGTGKKITLECSQTMGHDKMYWYQQDPGMELHLIHYSYGVNSTEKGDLSSESTVSRIRTEHFPLTLESARPSHTSQYLCASTLAGGQRGGEFFGPGTRLTVL.

This clonotype was seen a few times. The CDR3 DNA is TGTGCCAGCAGTGAACCTAGCGGGAGTCACGAGCAGTACTTC. It translates to CASSEPSGSHEQYF. The rearrangement uses TRBV2 and TRBJ2-7, with TRBD2 identical over 10 bases. Germline CDR1 reads SNHLY; CDR2 reads FYNNEI. The V gene end was trimmed by 2 bases and the J gene end by 5 bases; junction bases not matched to a gene: 3. There are 14 residues in the CDR3.

This clonotype came up many times. The V call is TRBV6-1, the J call TRBJ2-1, with 14 bases that match TRBD2. CDR3 length: 18 residues. Germline V lookup: CDR1 MNHNS, CDR2 SASEGT. V was clipped by 6 bases and J by 0 bases; unmatched bases: 7. The CDR3 sequence: CASRAGTSGSSSYNEQFF. CDR3 bases: TGTGCCAGCAGAGCCGGGACTAGCGGGAGTAGCTCCTACAATGAGCAGTTCTTC.

This clonotype was recorded a few times. The V gene is TRBV2, the J gene TRBJ2-7, with 7 positions matching TRBD1. The CDR3 loop spans 14 amino acids. The germline V gene has CDR1 SNHLY and CDR2 FYNNEI. Trimming cost V 5 bases and J 0 bases; bases outside gene matches: 4. The CDR3 coding sequence is TGTGCCAGCAGTTCGGACAGGAGCTCCTACGAGCAGTACTTC. Its translation: CASSSDRSSYEQYF.

CDR3 amino acids: CASSLGEGWSYEQYF. CDR3 in DNA: TGTGCCAGCAGCTTAGGTGAGGGATGGAGCTACGAGCAGTACTTC. The J gene is TRBJ2-7, the V gene TRBV7-6; maybe TRBD2 (5 bases). The CDR3 length is 15 residues. Germline V gene data show CDR1 as SGHVS and CDR2 as FNYEAQ. The germline V and J ends were trimmed by 1 base and 3 bases, with 13 bases remaining between them.

The V call is TRBV7-2, the J call TRBJ2-3; D perhaps matches TRBD1 (6 bases). CDR1 and CDR2 (germline): SGHTA, FQGNSA. V was shortened by 5 bases and J by 11 bases, with 23 bases between the two germline ends. The CDR3 has 15 amino acids. The DNA of the CDR3 is TGTGCCAGCAGCCAAGCCGGGACACGGCGATTAGGGCAGTATTTT. It specifies CASSQAGTRRLGQYF.

A word on this clonotype: This may arise from a read error, as a much more abundant clone is one base away. The chain couples TRBV6-2 or TRBV6-3 to TRBJ2-1; D tentatively reads TRBD1 or TRBD2 (5 bases each). With 6 bases removed from V and 10 bases from J, the gap between germline ends came to 22 bases. The CDR3 totals 15 residues. Germline CDR1 MNHEY, CDR2 SVGEGT. This CDR3 reads CASSPGTGSSYEQFF. The CDR3 bases are TGTGCCAGCAGCCCTGGGACGGGGAGCTCCTACGAGCAGTTCTTC.

Remarks on this clonotype: Germline is not matched at one junction end, which may reflect a read error. The rearrangement links TRBV4-3 to TRBJ2-3; 10 nucleotides align to TRBD2. The CDR3 covers 19 residues. From germline, CDR1 is LGHNA and CDR2 YSLEER. CDR3: CASSQDLPRASGGPDTQYF. In DNA form, the CDR3 reads TGCGCCAGCAGCCAAGACCTCCCCCGGGCTAGCGGGGGACCAGATACGCAGTACTTT.

This clonotype was detected a few times. This rearrangement joins TRBV20-1 to TRBJ2-3; D ambiguous. Trimming took 1 base from V and 6 from J, leaving 5 bases between them. The germline gives CDR1 DFQATT, CDR2 SNEGSKA (reference sequence). There are 11 residues in the CDR3. The CDR3 loop is CSARGGDTQYF. DNA of the CDR3: TGCAGTGCTAGAGGTGGGGATACGCAGTATTTT.

The genes are TRBV29-1 and TRBJ2-3; the D gene is possibly TRBD1 (5 bases). Per the germline V gene, CDR1 is SQVTM and CDR2 is ANQGSEA. The CDR3 runs 14 residues. Between the trimmed V and J ends, which lost 7 bases and 0 bases, there was a span of 14 bases. The CDR3, as DNA: TGCAGCGGTCTCGACAGCGCTAGCACAGATACGCAGTATTTT. As protein: CSGLDSASTDTQYF.

The chain is built from TRBV6-2 or TRBV6-3 and TRBJ2-5, with D perhaps TRBD1 (5 bases). CDR1 is MNHEY, CDR2 SVGEGT, per germline. The V gene lost 6 bases and the J gene lost 2 bases, with 16 bases spanning the gap. The CDR3 loop spans 15 amino acids. CDR3 in amino acids: CASSVDSRAQETQYF. The CDR3 bases are TGTGCCAGCAGCGTAGACAGCAGAGCACAAGAGACCCAGTACTTC.

As for this clonotype: The junction departs from germline at one end; a sequencing error may be responsible. The CDR3 sequence is CASSFAATYIEQDF. DNA for the CDR3: TGTGCCAGCAGTTTCGCAGCTACTTACATCGAGCAGGACTTC. V gene TRBV28 combines with J gene TRBJ2-7; D is unresolved. CDR1 MDHEN and CDR2 SYDVKM come from the germline V gene. This CDR3 is built from 14 residues.

This clonotype came up a few times. In nucleotides, the CDR3 is TGTGCCAGCAGGATACTAGCGGCAAGGCGGAACGAGCAGTACTTC. It encodes CASRILAARRNEQYF. V usage is TRBV28 and J usage is TRBJ2-7, with 8 positions matching TRBD2. The CDR3 consists of 15 residues. Trimming at V came to 6 bases and at J to 5 bases, leaving 12 bases not matched to a gene. Germline V lookup: CDR1 MDHEN, CDR2 SYDVKM.

The CDR3 protein is CASGTNTGELFF. In DNA form, the CDR3 reads TGTGCCAGCGGGACGAACACCGGGGAGCTGTTTTTT. V and J are TRBV28 and TRBJ2-2; no firm D call. V lost 8 bases to trimming and J lost 0 bases, with 4 bases between them. The CDR3 has 12 amino acids. Germline CDR1 MDHEN, CDR2 SYDVKM.

This clonotype was found many times. The CDR3 here is CSARAGAGGPDTQYF. CDR3 sequence (DNA): TGCAGTGCTAGAGCTGGGGCGGGAGGACCAGATACGCAGTATTTT. The chain carries TRBV20-1 and TRBJ2-3; the match to TRBD2 covers 8 bases. V trimming: 1 base; J trimming: 4 bases; junction bases outside the gene matches: 7. The length of the CDR3 is 15 residues. Germline-derived CDR1 and CDR2 are DFQATT and SNEGSKA (reference sequence).